This T cell receptor beta chain emerged from a study of T cells in Graves' hyperthyroidism and ophthalmopathy. This clonotype was seen ten or more times. From RNA transcripts, TCR beta CDR3 regions were amplified. First-round RT-PCR of the TCR CDR3 relied on the HTBI primer set. TCRdb used MiXCR to reprocess the multiplex PCR reads, holding one entry per CDR3 protein. The table includes nearly 600,000 distinct CDR3 sequences, about 14% detected once. Per germline, CDR1 MNHNY and CDR2 SVGAGI (reference sequence). The ends lost 0 bases at V and 0 bases at J; junction bases unmatched: 7. The CDR3 length is 17 residues.

The sample taken for sequencing was blood. The sequence derives from a woman under 30 with Graves' ophthalmopathy. V and J are TRBV6-6 and TRBJ1-1; 7 bases fit TRBD1. This CDR3 is CASSYSFDRALNTEAFF. The DNA of the CDR3 is TGTGCCAGCAGTTACTCCTTCGACAGGGCACTGAACACTGAAGCTTTCTTT.